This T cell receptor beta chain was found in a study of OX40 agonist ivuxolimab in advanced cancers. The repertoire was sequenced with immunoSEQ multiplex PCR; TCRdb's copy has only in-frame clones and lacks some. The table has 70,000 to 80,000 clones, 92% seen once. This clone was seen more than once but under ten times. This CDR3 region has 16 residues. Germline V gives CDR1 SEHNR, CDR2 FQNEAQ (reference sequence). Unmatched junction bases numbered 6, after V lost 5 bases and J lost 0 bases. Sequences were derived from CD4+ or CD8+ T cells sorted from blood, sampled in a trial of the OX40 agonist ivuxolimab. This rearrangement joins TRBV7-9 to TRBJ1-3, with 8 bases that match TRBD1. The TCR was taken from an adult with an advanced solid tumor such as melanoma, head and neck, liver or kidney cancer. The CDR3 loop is CASSPPGQVSGNTIYF. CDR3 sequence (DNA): TGTGCCAGCAGCCCACCGGGACAGGTCTCTGGAAACACCATATATTTT. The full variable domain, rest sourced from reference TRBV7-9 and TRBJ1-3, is DTGVSQNPRHKITKRGQNVTFRCDPISEHNRLYWYRQTLGQGPEFLTYFQNEAQLEKSRLLSDRFSAERPKGSFSTLEIQRTEQGDSAMYLCASSPPGQVSGNTIYFGEGSWLTVV.